These T cell receptor beta chains were read from a single sample in a study of Ad26.COV2.S vaccination and SARS-CoV-2 variants. The repertoire was sequenced with immunoSEQ multiplex PCR; TCRdb's copy has only in-frame clones and lacks some. The sample records approximately 500,000 clones, around nine tenths being singletons. This material consisted of peripheral blood, taken in a trial of Ad26.COV2.S vaccine versus placebo. The source is a person between 18 and 65 years old who received the Ad26.COV2.S COVID-19 vaccine or a placebo. Each CDR3 is given without its conserved first and last residue. A D gene is named only where the DNA matches it firmly. Size values are once, few and many counts, or a class for expanded clones, and some rows have none.

clone_size,j_call,v_call,d_call,cdr3_aa
.,TRBJ1-3,TRBV10-1,.,ASSELHLKTSGNTIY
.,TRBJ2-7,TRBV5-1,.,ASSLEHEQY
.,TRBJ1-3,TRBV11-2,.,ASMVRASGNTIY
.,TRBJ2-1,TRBV30,.,AWTASTHEQF
.,TRBJ2-4,TRBV30,TRBD2,AWSLAGGNIQY
.,TRBJ1-6,TRBV18,.,ASSLPTGPNSPLH
few,TRBJ1-5,TRBV27,.,ASSRSGQMGVGNQPQH
.,TRBJ2-1,TRBV19,TRBD2,ASRLAGFGDEQF
many,TRBJ1-4,TRBV10-3,.,AISQGTNEKLF
.,TRBJ2-7,TRBV6-5,TRBD1,ASRQGDREQY
.,TRBJ1-5,TRBV2,.,ASNRDGSNQPQH
once,TRBJ1-5,TRBV6-2/TRBV6-3,TRBD1,ASSLQGAGNQPQH
.,TRBJ2-7,TRBV5-1,TRBD2,ASSQTTSGLYEQY
.,TRBJ1-1,TRBV6-2/TRBV6-3,TRBD1,ASSYARDRGWWSARTEAF
few,TRBJ1-6,TRBV12-3/TRBV12-4,.,ASTLPNSPLH
.,TRBJ2-2,TRBV4-2,.,ASSQDPERMAGTGELF
.,TRBJ1-1,TRBV7-2,TRBD1,ASSSDRGGNTEAF
.,TRBJ1-1,TRBV28,.,ASRAAGENTEAF
once,TRBJ1-4,TRBV5-1,.,ASSSQRNEAEKLF
.,TRBJ2-6,TRBV7-2,.,ASSFPGQAGANVLT
.,TRBJ2-7,TRBV10-3,.,AISAGTPKYEQY
.,TRBJ2-7,TRBV9,TRBD2,ASSVKSLAGAYEQY
.,TRBJ2-3,TRBV5-1,.,ASSLIGGATDTQY
.,TRBJ1-6,TRBV6-6,.,ASSQISIGDSPLH
.,TRBJ1-2,TRBV24-1,.,ATSEASPGRGYGYT
few,TRBJ2-7,TRBV27,TRBD2,ASGAGVGQLT
.,TRBJ1-2,TRBV4-3,.,ASSQEDYGYT